This T cell receptor beta chain derives from a study of cytomegalovirus exposure and HLA in healthy donors. General study points: Some public TCRs appeared in many individuals, while most sequences were rare. Later, an analysis showed that TCR beta chains associated with HLA were more clonally expanded than others that were equally common.

This clone was picked up a small number of times. Its antigen is currently unknown. 13 Jbeta primers and 60 Vbeta primers were used for the PCR. The method was immunoSEQ multiplex PCR; TCRdb's version includes in-frame clones alone and lacks a portion of them. The table records about 190,000 clones, around 85% of them present only once. The V gene end was trimmed by 8 bases and the J gene end by 1 base; junction bases not matched to a gene: 6. Germline V CDR1 and CDR2: SEHNR, FQNEAQ (reference sequence). This CDR3 region has 15 residues. This receptor was identified in a man between 18 and 35 years old in good health and CMV-seronegative. This chain uses TRBV7-9 with TRBJ2-2; 8 bases align to TRBD2. Sequences were obtained from PBMCs. The CDR3 is CASGGTSGNTGELFF. CDR3 coding DNA: TGTGCCAGCGGGGGTACTAGCGGGAACACCGGGGAGCTGTTTTTT.